The rows below give T cell receptor beta chains drawn from one sample of a study of blood T cell repertoires in COVID-19. Profiling relied on immunoSEQ multiplex PCR, and the TCRdb table lists in-frame clones only, not all of them. The sample contains 150,000 to 200,000 clones, about 85% of which appear only once. The sample comprised peripheral blood. The origin of the receptors is a man between 18 and 35 years old with acute or convalescent COVID-19. The CDR3 runs from the conserved cysteine through the conserved F or W. The D gene is left open where the match is weak. Only some rows state a clone size, as once, few, many or a class for expanded clones.

J gene	clone size	D gene	V gene	CDR3 DNA	CDR3 protein
TRBJ2-2	NA	TRBD1	TRBV2	TGTGCCAGCAGGCCCTCAGGGGGCCTGTACACCGGGGAGCTGTTTTTT	CASRPSGGLYTGELFF
TRBJ2-3	NA	TRBD1	TRBV12-5	TGTGCTAGTGGTTTCTACCCGACAGGGGGCACAGATACGCAGTATTTT	CASGFYPTGGTDTQYF
TRBJ1-2	NA	NA	TRBV25-1	TGTGCCAGCAGTGACGTTGACAGTTCTAACTATGGCTACACCTTC	CASSDVDSSNYGYTF
TRBJ1-6	few	NA	TRBV3-1/TRBV3-2	TGTGCCAGCAGCCCAATCCTAGGGGCGGCGGATAATTCACCCCTCCACTTT	CASSPILGAADNSPLHF
TRBJ1-3	once	NA	TRBV7-2	TGTGCCAGCAGTCAGGGAACTGGAAACACCATATATTTT	CASSQGTGNTIYF
TRBJ2-2	NA	TRBD1	TRBV19	TGTGCCAGTAATAAAGACAGGGGGTACTCCGGGGAGCTGTTTTTT	CASNKDRGYSGELFF
TRBJ1-1	once	NA	TRBV7-9	TGTGCCAGCAGCTTCAGGGGCGCGGCGTTGGCTTTCTTT	CASSFRGAALAFF
TRBJ2-1	NA	NA	TRBV12-5	TGTGCTAGTGGTTTGGTAGTACTCGGGGATGAGCAGTTCTTC	CASGLVVLGDEQFF
TRBJ2-7	NA	NA	TRBV4-1	TGCGCCAGCAGCCAAGGCTTCGAGTCCTACGAGCAGTACTTC	CASSQGFESYEQYF
TRBJ2-2	NA	NA	TRBV24-1	TGTGCCACCAGTGATTTGGGCACTACGAACACCGGGGAGCTGTTTTTT	CATSDLGTTNTGELFF
TRBJ2-5	NA	TRBD2	TRBV4-1	TGCGCCAGCAGCTCCCGAGGGACTAGCGGGGGGCCAGGGGAGACCCAGTACTTC	CASSSRGTSGGPGETQYF
TRBJ1-1	NA	NA	TRBV5-4	TGTGCCAGCAGTTGGGACACGTACACTGAAGCTTTCTTT	CASSWDTYTEAFF
TRBJ1-2	NA	TRBD1	TRBV2	TGTGCCAGCATCCCGAGACAGGGGAACTATGGCTACACCTTC	CASIPRQGNYGYTF
TRBJ1-2	NA	NA	TRBV5-1	TGCGCCAGCAGCTTGGCCCTAGGTGAGGATGGCTACACCTTC	CASSLALGEDGYTF
TRBJ1-4	few	NA	TRBV7-2	TGTGCCAGCAGCCCGCAGACAGGAACTAATGAAAAACTGTTTTTT	CASSPQTGTNEKLFF